This entry is about one TCR beta chain. Its antigen has not been determined. No base quality values were provided; no much bigger clone lies one nucleotide off. The sample originates from a study of regulatory T cells in long-lasting Graves disease (dated by TCRdb to the early 2020s). About the investigation overall: Persistent Graves' disease was defined as antithyroid drug treatment for over 5 years with persistently positive TSH receptor autoantibodies. This study used TCR sequencing and RNA sequencing of peripheral blood to compare persistent Graves' disease patients against newly diagnosed Graves' disease patients. The study was registered as a clinical trial and conducted in China. A total of around 35 samples underwent TCR sequencing: approximately 13 from persistent and approximately 20 from newly diagnosed Graves' disease patients. On average, persistent Graves' disease patients in the clinical cohort had been on antithyroid drugs for approximately ten years. What the study reported, not specific to this receptor: Only peripheral blood was studied, because thyroid tissue, the primary lesion, was inaccessible. Persistent patients shared more public clonotypes among themselves (more than 2,500) than newly diagnosed patients did (about 1,000). The authors acknowledged the small sample size as a limitation that may reduce accuracy. Compared with newly diagnosed patients, persistent Graves' disease patients had lower TCR Shannon entropy and fewer highly expanded clones, which suggests clonal expansion. Persistent disease showed preferential use of TRBV28, TRBJ1-2 and TRBJ2-5, whereas newly diagnosed disease favored TRBV20-1 and TRBJ2-1. Sequencing and analysis were limited to the TCR beta chain.

The method behind the library was multiplex PCR. Reads for this sample came from an Illumina HiSeq 4000. TCR beta libraries were built with iRepertoire HTBI primers and Arm-PCR amplification of CDR3 regions. Before sequencing, the PCR products went through gel purification. In the authors' own workflow: Across samples, around 58 TRBV and 15 or so TRBJ segments were identified and used for gene usage analysis of CDR3 amino acid clonotypes. Filtered high-quality paired reads were merged into contigs using COPE and FqMerger. Contigs were aligned with BLAST to IMGT TRBV, TRBD and TRBJ reference genes, and CDR3 was defined per IMGT. Any clonotype with a frequency above 0.1% was classified as a highly expanded clone. Repertoire diversity was measured by Shannon entropy, and V-J evenness by the Gini coefficient. Clonotypes shared by more than one individual were considered public. TCRdb itself trimmed the public reads at Q25 with fastp, ran MiXCR and retained productive beta chains. Each entry merges the rows of one CDR3 protein and shows their most common DNA and genes. The authors' filters were not applied to this entry. Present in this sample are around 450,000 distinct CDR3 sequences, under 25% of which were seen just once. The top ten hold less than 9% of the sample.

The sample's time point, from its label and the paper: persistent/refractory GD, antithyroid drugs over 5 years with positive TRAb. RNA was extracted from PBMCs in TRIzol for both TCR sequencing and RNA sequencing. Graves' disease was diagnosed according to American Thyroid Association guidelines. Patients were recruited from an endocrinology department in Xi'an, China. From each patient, 7.5 to 9.5 milliliters of peripheral blood was collected into an EDTA anticoagulant tube. Ficoll Paque Plus density gradient separation was used to isolate PBMCs, and no further T cell sorting was done. An Agilent 2100 Bioanalyzer and agarose gel were used to check RNA quality, while a NanoDrop 2000 measured RNA concentration. There are 16 amino acids in the CDR3, from cysteine to phenylalanine inclusive. Left in the record is the CDR3 DNA by itself, 48 bases read in frame from the first base. V is cut by 2 bases and J by 6 bases, and the space between the germline ends is 16 bases.

This specimen was peripheral blood mononuclear cells (PBMCs), taken when the disease was refractory, from a patient treated with antithyroid drugs. The TCR comes from a female donor with Graves disease. This chain joins TRBV12-3 or TRBV12-4 to TRBJ2-2, and possibly TRBD1, on 6 matching bases. In nucleotides, the sequence is TGTGCCAGCAGTTTATCAGGGGCCCCGAGGTCCGGGGAGCTGTTTTTT. This sequence encodes CASSLSGAPRSGELFF.